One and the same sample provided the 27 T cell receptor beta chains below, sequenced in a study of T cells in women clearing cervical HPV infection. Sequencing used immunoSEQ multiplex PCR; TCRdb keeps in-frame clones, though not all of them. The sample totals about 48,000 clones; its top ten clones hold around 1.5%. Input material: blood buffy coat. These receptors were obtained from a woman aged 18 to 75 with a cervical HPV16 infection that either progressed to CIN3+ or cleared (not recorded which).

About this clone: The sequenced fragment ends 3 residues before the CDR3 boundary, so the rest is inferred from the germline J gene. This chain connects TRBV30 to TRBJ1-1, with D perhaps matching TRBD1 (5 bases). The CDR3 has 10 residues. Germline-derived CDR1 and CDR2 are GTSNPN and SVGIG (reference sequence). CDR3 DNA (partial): TGTGCCTCCCGGGGGGGTGTA. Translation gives CASRGGV. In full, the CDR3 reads CASRGGVAFF.

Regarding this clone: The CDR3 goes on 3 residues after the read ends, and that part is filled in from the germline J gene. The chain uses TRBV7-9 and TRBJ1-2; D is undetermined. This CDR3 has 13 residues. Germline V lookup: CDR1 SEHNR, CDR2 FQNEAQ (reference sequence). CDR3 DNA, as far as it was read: TGTGCCAGCAGCTTGCCCCAAGGCCGAGGC. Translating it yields CASSLPQGRG. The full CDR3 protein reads CASSLPQGRGYTF.

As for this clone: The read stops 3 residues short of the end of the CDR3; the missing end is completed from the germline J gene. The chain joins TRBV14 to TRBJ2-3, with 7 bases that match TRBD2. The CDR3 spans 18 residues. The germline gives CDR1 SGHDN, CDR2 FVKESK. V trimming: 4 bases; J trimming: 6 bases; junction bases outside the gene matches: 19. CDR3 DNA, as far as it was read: TGTGCCAGCAGCCGAAATTCTAAGACTAGCTTCTCAACGGATACG. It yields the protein CASSRNSKTSFSTDT. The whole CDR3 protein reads CASSRNSKTSFSTDTQYF.

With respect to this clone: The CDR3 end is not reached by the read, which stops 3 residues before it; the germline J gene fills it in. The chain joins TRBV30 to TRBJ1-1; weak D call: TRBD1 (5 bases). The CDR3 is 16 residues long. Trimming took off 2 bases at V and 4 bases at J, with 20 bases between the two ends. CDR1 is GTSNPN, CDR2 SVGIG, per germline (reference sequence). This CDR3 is CAWSPLAGLGSTEAFF. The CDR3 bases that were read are TGTGCCTGGAGTCCTCTGGCAGGGTTGGGGAGCACTGAA. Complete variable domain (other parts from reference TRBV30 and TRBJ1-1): SQTIHQWPATLVQPVGSPLSLECTVEGTSNPNLYWYRQAAGRGLQLLFYSVGIGQISSEVPQNLSASRPQDRQFILSSKKLLLSDSGFYLCAWSPLAGLGSTEAFFGQGTRLTVV.

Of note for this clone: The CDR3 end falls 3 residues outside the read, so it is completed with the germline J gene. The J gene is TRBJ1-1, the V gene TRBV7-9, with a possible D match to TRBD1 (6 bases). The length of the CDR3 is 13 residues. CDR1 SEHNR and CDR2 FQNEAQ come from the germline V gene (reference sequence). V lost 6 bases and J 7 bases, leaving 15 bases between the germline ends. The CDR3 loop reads CASRKVGGFEAFF. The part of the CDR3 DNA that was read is TGTGCCAGCAGGAAGGTAGGGGGATTTGAA. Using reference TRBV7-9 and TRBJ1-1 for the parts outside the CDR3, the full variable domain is DTGVSQNPRHKITKRGQNVTFRCDPISEHNRLYWYRQTLGQGPEFLTYFQNEAQLEKSRLLSDRFSAERPKGSFSTLEIQRTEQGDSAMYLCASRKVGGFEAFFGQGTRLTVV.

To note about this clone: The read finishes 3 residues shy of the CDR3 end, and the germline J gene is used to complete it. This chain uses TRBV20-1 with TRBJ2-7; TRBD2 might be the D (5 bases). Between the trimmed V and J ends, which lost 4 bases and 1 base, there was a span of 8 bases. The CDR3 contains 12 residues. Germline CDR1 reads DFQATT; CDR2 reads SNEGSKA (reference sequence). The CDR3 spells CSAKAVSYEQYF. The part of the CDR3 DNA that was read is TGCAGTGCTAAAGCGGTATCCTACGAG.

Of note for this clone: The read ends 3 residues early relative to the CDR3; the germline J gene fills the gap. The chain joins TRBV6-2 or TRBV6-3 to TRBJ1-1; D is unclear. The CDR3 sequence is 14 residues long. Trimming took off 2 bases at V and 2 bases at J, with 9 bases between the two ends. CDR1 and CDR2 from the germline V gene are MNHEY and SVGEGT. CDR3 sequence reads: CASSYPAGNTEAFF. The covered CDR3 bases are TGTGCCAGCAGTTACCCTGCAGGAAACACTGAA.

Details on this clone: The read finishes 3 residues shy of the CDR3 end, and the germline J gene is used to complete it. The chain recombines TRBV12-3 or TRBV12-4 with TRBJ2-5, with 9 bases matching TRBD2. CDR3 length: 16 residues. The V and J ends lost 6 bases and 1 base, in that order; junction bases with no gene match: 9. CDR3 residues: CASSGSGGRRQETQYF. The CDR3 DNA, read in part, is TGTGCCAGCAGCGGTAGCGGGGGCCGCCGCCAAGAGACC.

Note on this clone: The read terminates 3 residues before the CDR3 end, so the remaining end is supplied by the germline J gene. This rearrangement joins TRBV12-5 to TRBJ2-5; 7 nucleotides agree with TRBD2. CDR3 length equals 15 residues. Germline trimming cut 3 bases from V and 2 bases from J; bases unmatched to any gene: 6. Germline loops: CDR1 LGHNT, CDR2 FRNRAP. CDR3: CASGLAGGSQETQYF. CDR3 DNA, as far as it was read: TGTGCTAGTGGTTTAGCCGGGGGGAGTCAAGAGACC.

The CDR3 loop is CASSSWGLGTDTQYF. CDR3 bases read: TGTGCCAGTAGTAGCTGGGGACTAGGAACAGATACG. The chain carries TRBV19 and TRBJ2-3, with 8 bases identical to TRBD2. Read sequence stops 3 residues before the CDR3 end, and the germline J gene provides the missing end. CDR3 size: 15 residues. The junction had 6 bases not matched to a gene; V was cut back by 4 bases and J by 3 bases. Germline CDR1 and CDR2: LNHDA and SQIVND (reference sequence).

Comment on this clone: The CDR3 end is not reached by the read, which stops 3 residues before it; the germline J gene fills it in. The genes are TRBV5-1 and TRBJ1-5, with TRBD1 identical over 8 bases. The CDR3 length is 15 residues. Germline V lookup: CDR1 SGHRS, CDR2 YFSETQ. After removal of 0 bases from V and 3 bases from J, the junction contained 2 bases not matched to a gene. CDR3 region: CASSLETGVNQPQHF. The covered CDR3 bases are TGCGCCAGCAGCTTGGAGACAGGGGTCAATCAGCCC.

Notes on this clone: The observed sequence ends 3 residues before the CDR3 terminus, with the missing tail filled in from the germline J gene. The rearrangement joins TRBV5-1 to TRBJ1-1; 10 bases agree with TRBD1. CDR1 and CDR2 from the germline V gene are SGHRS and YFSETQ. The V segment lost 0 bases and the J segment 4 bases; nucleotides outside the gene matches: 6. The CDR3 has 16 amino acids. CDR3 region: CASSLGGDRGPTEAFF. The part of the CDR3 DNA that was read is TGCGCCAGCAGCTTGGGGGGGGACAGGGGCCCCACTGAA.

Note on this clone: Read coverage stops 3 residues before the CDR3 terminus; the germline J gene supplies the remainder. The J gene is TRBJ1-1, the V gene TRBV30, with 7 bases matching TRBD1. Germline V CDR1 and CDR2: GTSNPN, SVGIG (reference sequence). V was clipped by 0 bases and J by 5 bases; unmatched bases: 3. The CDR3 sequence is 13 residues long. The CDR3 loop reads CAWSVVRGTEAFF. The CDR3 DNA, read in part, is TGTGCCTGGAGTGTAGTCAGGGGGACTGAA.

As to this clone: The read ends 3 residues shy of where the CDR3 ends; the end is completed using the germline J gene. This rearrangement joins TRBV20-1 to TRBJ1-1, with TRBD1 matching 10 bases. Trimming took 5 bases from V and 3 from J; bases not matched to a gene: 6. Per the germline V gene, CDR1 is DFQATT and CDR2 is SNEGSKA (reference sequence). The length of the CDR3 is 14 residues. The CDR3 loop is CSAETGGMYTEAFF. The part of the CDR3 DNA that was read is TGCAGTGCTGAGACAGGGGGCATGTACACTGAA.

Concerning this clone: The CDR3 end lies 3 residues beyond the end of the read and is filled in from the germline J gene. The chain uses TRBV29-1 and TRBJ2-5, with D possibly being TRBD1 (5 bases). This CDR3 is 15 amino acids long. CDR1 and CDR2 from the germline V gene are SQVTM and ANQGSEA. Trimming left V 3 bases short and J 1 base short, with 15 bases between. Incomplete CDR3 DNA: TGCAGCGTTGACGGAAGGACATGGCTCCAAGAGACC. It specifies CSVDGRTWLQET. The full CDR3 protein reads CSVDGRTWLQETQYF.

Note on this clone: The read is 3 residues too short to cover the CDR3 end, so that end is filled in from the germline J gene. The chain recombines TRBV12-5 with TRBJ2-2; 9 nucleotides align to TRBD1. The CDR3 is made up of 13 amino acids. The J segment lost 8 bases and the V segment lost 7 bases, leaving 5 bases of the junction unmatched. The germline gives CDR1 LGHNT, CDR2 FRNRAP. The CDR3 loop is CASAWTGEGELFF. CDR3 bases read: TGTGCTAGTGCCTGGACAGGGGAGGGGGAG.

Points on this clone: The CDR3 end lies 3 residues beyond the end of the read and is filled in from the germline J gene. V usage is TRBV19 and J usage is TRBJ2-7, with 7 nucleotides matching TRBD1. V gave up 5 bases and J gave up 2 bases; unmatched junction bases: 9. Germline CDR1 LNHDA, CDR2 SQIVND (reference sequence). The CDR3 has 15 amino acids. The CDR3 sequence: CASSLRTGPTYEQYF. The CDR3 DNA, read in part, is TGTGCCAGTAGTCTCCGGACAGGTCCTACCTACGAG.

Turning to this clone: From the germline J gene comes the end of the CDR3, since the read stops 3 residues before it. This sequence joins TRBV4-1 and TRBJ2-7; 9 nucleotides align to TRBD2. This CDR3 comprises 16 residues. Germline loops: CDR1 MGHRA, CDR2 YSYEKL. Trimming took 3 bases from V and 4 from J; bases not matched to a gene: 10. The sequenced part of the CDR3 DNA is TGCGCCAGCAGCCAGTTCGTGGTTAGCGGGAGTTACGAG. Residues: CASSQFVVSGSYE. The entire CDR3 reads CASSQFVVSGSYEQYF.

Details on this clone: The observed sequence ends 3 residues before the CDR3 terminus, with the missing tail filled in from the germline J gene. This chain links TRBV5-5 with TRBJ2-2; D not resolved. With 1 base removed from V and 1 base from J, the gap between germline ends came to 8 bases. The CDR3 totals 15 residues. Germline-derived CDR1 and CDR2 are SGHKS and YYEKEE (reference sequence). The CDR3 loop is CASSLNLRNTGELFF. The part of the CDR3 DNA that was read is TGTGCCAGCAGCTTGAACTTACGGAACACCGGGGAG.

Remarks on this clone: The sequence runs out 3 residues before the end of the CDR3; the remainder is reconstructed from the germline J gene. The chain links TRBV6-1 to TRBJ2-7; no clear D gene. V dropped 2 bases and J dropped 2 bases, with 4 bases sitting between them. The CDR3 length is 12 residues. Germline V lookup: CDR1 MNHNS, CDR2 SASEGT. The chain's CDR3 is CASSETAYEQYF. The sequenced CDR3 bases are TGTGCCAGCAGTGAAACAGCCTACGAG.

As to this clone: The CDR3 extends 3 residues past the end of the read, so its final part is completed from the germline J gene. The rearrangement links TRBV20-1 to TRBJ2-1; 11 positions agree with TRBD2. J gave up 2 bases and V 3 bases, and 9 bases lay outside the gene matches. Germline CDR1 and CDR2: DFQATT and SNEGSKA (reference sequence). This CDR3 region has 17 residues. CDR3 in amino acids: CSARGLAGGPTYNEQFF. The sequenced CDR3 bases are TGCAGTGCTAGGGGGCTAGCGGGGGGCCCGACCTACAATGAG.

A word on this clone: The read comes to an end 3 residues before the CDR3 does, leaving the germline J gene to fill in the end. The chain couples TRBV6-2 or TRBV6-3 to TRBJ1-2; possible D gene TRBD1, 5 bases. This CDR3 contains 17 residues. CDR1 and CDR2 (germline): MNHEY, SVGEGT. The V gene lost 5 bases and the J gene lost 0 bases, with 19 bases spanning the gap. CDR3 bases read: TGTGCCAGCAGTACGACTAGGCGGGAAGGGGCTAACTATGGC. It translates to CASSTTRREGANYG. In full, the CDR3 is CASSTTRREGANYGYTF.

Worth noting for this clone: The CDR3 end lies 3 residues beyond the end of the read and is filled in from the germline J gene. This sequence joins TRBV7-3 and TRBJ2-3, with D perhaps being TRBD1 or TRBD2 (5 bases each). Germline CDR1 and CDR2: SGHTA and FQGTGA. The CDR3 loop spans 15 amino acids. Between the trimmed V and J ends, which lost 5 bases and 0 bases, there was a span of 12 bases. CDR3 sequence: CASSLRGASTDTQYF. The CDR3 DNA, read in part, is TGTGCCAGCAGCCTCAGAGGGGCTAGCACAGATACG.

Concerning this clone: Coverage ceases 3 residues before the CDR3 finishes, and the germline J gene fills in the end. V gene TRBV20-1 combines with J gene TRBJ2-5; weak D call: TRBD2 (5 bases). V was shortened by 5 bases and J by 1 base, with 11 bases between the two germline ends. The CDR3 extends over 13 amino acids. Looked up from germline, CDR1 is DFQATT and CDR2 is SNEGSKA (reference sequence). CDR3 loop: CSAPAVSQETQYF. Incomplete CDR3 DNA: TGCAGTGCTCCAGCGGTCTCCCAAGAGACC.

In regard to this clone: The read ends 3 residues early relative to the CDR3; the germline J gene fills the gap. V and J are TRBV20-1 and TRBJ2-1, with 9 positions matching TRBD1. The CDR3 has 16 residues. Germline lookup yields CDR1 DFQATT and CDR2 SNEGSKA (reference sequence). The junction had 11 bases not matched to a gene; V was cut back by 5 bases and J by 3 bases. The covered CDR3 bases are TGCAGTGCTCCGGTGCCAGACAGGGGGGGCTACAATGAG. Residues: CSAPVPDRGGYNE. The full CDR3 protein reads CSAPVPDRGGYNEQFF.

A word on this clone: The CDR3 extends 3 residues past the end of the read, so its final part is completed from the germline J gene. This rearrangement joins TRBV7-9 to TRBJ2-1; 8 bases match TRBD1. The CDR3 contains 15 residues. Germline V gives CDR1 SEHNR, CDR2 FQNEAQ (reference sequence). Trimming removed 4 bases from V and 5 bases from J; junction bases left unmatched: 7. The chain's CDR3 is CASSSGQGYNNEQFF. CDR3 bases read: TGTGCCAGCAGCTCCGGACAGGGTTATAACAATGAG.

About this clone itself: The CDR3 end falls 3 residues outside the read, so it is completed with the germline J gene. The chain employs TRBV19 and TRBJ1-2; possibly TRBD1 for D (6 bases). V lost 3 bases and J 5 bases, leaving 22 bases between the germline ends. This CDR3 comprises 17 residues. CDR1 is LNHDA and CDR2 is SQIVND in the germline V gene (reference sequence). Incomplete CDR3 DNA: TGTGCCAGTAGTATTACGAATCAGGACAGTGATTTGTATGGC. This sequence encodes CASSITNQDSDLYG. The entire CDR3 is CASSITNQDSDLYGYTF.